This T cell receptor (beta chain) was observed in a study of post-analysis software for immune sequencing data. General study findings and limits: Controls had lower frequencies than patients of about 5 TRBV segments, which included TRBV5-6, TRBV5-1 and TRBV20-1.

CDR3 length equals 16 residues. The germline gives CDR1 SNHLY, CDR2 FYNNEI. Trimming removed 4 bases from V and 5 bases from J; junction bases left unmatched: 8. Carried by the TCR beta cDNA libraries were unique molecular identifiers. Each CDR3 protein gets one entry after TCRdb re-called the PCR reads with MiXCR. The sample carries 750,000 to 950,000 distinct CDR3 sequences, roughly 50% recorded once. Details on this clonotype: What it binds is not known.

The chain carries TRBV2 and TRBJ2-5; 12 bases map to TRBD1. The receptor was derived from a girl aged 10-17 years with multiple sclerosis. What was sequenced was blood. Here the CDR3 reads CASSVLGQGAGETQYF. The CDR3 region has the DNA TGTGCCAGCAGTGTCTTGGGACAGGGGGCCGGGGAGACCCAGTACTTC.